This T cell receptor (beta chain) emerged from a study of CXCR3-negative and CXCR3-positive naive CD8 T cells. The libraries of TRB cDNA were prepared using 5' RACE with UMI labels. TCRdb reanalyzed the 5' RACE reads, giving one entry per CDR3 protein sequence and no DNA. Its clone listing holds 130,000 or so distinct CDR3 sequences. Turning to this clonotype: Antigen unknown.

The CDR3 consists of 13 residues. Germline loops: CDR1 SEHNR, CDR2 FQNEAQ (reference sequence). Study conclusions and caveats: TCR interaction strength was inferred from TRB CDR3 physicochemistry, as CD5 matched across naive subsets.

The chain carries TRBV7-9 and TRBJ1-1; the TCRdb D gene call, TRBD1, has no DNA to confirm it. Input material: naive CXCR3- CD8+ T cells from blood. Described subset: CD45RO-CCR7+CD27+CD95- naive CD8+ T cells lacking CXCR3 (TNR3-). This clonotype originated in a human donor in good health. Some clones in this sample may be carry-over from other donors' samples. The CDR3 is CASSQGRGPEAFF.